Each of the 27 T cell receptor beta chains below was sequenced from the same sample in a study of Ad26.COV2.S vaccination and SARS-CoV-2 variants. This sample's treatment: approximately 18 received Ad26.COV2.S at low or high dose, single or two shots; 5 received placebo; per-sample allocation not given. At day 63 after the first vaccine or placebo injection, samples were drawn. Profiled with immunoSEQ multiplex PCR; TCRdb holds only in-frame clones, not every one. The sample gives 450,000 to 550,000 clones, 89% of which show up once; over 2% is in the top ten. Source: peripheral blood, taken in a trial of Ad26.COV2.S vaccine versus placebo. The receptors were gathered from a person between 18 and 65 years old who received the Ad26.COV2.S COVID-19 vaccine or a placebo.

This chain uses TRBV3-1 (or the pseudogene TRBV3-2) with TRBJ1-5; 9 positions agree with TRBD1. This CDR3 contains 15 residues. V shed 0 bases, J shed 7 bases, and the junction held 4 bases outside the gene matches. Germline V CDR1 and CDR2: LGHDT, YNNKEL (reference sequence). The CDR3: CASSQEGTGNQPQHF. For the CDR3, the DNA is TGTGCCAGCAGCCAAGAGGGGACAGGGAACCAGCCCCAGCATTTT.

The chain has TRBV27 and TRBJ2-3; D could derive from TRBD1 or TRBD2 (5 bases each). V dropped 3 bases and J dropped 9 bases, with 19 bases sitting between them. The CDR3 loop spans 15 amino acids. The germline V gene has CDR1 MNHEY and CDR2 SMNVEV (reference sequence). In DNA, the CDR3 is TGTGCCAGCAGTTTGGGGCGGGCCTACGGGTGGACGCAGTATTTT. This encodes CASSLGRAYGWTQYF.

The J gene is TRBJ2-1, the V gene TRBV4-3; D perhaps matches TRBD2 (5 bases). The CDR3 runs to 17 residues. V was cut by 0 bases and J by 3 bases, with 15 bases left in between. The germline gives CDR1 LGHNA, CDR2 YSLEER. The CDR3 sequence is CASSQEKPTSLYNEQFF. The CDR3, as DNA: TGCGCCAGCAGCCAAGAAAAGCCTACTAGTCTCTACAATGAGCAGTTCTTC.

The chain has TRBV7-9 and TRBJ2-7, with D hard to call. The germline V gene encodes CDR1 SEHNR and CDR2 FQNEAQ (reference sequence). The CDR3 covers 14 residues. Trimming stripped 11 bases from V and 0 bases from J, with 17 bases between. This chain's CDR3 is CAPLSTKSSYEQYV. CDR3 nucleotides: TGTGCCCCCCTGTCCACCAAGTCCTCCTACGAGCAGTACGTC.

The chain carries TRBV20-1 and TRBJ1-2, with a tentative D call TRBD1 (6 bases). This CDR3 is built from 14 residues. Germline CDR1 and CDR2: DFQATT and SNEGSKA (reference sequence). V lost 3 bases, J lost 8 bases, and 19 bases lay in between. CDR3 bases: TGCAGTGCTAGTTCCGGGACACACCACGGAGGCTACACCTTC. Residues: CSASSGTHHGGYTF.

J is TRBJ2-7 and V is TRBV5-1, with D perhaps TRBD1 (5 bases). The CDR3 has 14 amino acids. CDR1 is SGHRS, CDR2 YFSETQ, per germline. Trimming cost V 1 base and J 3 bases, with 11 bases left between them. The CDR3 bases are TGCGCCAGCAGCTTGAGGGGTATCGACTACGAGCAGTACTTC. It is translated as CASSLRGIDYEQYF.

The V call is TRBV6-5, the J call TRBJ1-1; D is unresolved. Trimming cost V 0 bases and J 5 bases, with 16 bases left between them. Germline V gene lookup returns CDR1 MNHEY and CDR2 SVGAGI. The CDR3 totals 16 residues. CDR3 sequence (DNA): TGTGCCAGCAGTTACTCGAACGGGGATGTAGGGACTGAAGCTTTCTTT. Protein product: CASSYSNGDVGTEAFF.

V gene TRBV7-2 combines with J gene TRBJ2-3, with D unclear. Germline V gene lookup returns CDR1 SGHTA and CDR2 FQGNSA. The CDR3 sequence is 11 residues long. V lost 4 bases and J 13 bases, leaving 12 bases between the germline ends. This CDR3 is CASSSYFRKYF. The CDR3 nucleotides read TGTGCCAGCAGCTCATATTTCCGAAAGTATTTT.

The CDR3 DNA is TGTGCCAGCAGCCCCCGGGACACGGGATCCCAGCATTTT. It codes for CASSPRDTGSQHF. This chain joins TRBV11-2 and TRBJ1-5, with D perhaps TRBD1 (6 bases). V lost 5 bases to trimming and J lost 11 bases, with 16 bases between them. CDR3 size: 13 residues. Per germline, CDR1 SGHAT and CDR2 FQNNGV.

This chain links TRBV5-1 with TRBJ1-1; D uncertain. This CDR3 has 15 amino acids. The germline V gene encodes CDR1 SGHRS and CDR2 YFSETQ. The V end was cut by 0 bases, the J end by 5 bases, with 14 bases between. CDR3 in amino acids: CASSLGEWVWTEAFF. The CDR3 region has the DNA TGCGCCAGCAGCTTGGGGGAGTGGGTGTGGACTGAAGCTTTCTTT.

CDR3 DNA: TGTGCCAGCAGCTCGCGAACCGGGACAGGGGGCCCCTCGGGCACTGAAGCTTTCTTT. Translation: CASSSRTGTGGPSGTEAFF. The genes are TRBV11-3 and TRBJ1-1; 12 bases are a match to TRBD1. V lost 4 bases, J lost 4 bases, and 16 bases stayed unmatched. CDR1 and CDR2 from the germline V gene are SGHNT and YENEEA. This CDR3 has 19 amino acids. The variable domain in full, with the rest retrieved from reference TRBV11-3 and TRBJ1-1, is EAGVVQSPRYKIIEKKQPVAFWCNPISGHNTLYWYLQNLGQGPELLIRYENEEAVDDSQLPKDRFSAERLKGVDSTLKIQPAELGDSAVYLCASSSRTGTGGPSGTEAFFGQGTRLTVV.

The chain employs TRBV12-3 or TRBV12-4 and TRBJ2-7, with a tentative D call TRBD1 (5 bases). The CDR3 spans 12 residues. The V and J ends lost 6 bases and 11 bases respectively, with 17 bases between them. CDR3 sequence (DNA): TGTGCCAGCAGCCCCACTCGACAGTTTGAGTACGTC. Protein: CASSPTRQFEYV.

This chain links TRBV6-6 with TRBJ1-1, with 8 bases fitting TRBD1. V shed 6 bases and J 5 bases; nucleotides not matched to a gene: 2. This CDR3 is 12 amino acids long. Germline lookup yields CDR1 MNHNY and CDR2 SVGAGI (reference sequence). The chain's CDR3 is CASRRQGTEAFF. CDR3 coding DNA: TGTGCCAGCAGACGACAGGGGACTGAAGCTTTCTTT.

The rearrangement links TRBV13 to TRBJ2-6; D is tentatively TRBD1 or TRBD2 (5 bases each). The germline V gene encodes CDR1 PRHDT and CDR2 FYEKMQ (reference sequence). The V gene lost 5 bases and the J gene lost 4 bases, with 12 bases spanning the gap. This CDR3 is 15 amino acids long. The CDR3 is CASSDGTLGANVLTF. CDR3 DNA sequence: TGTGCCAGCAGCGACGGGACGCTGGGGGCCAACGTCCTGACTTTC.

The chain carries TRBV5-5 and TRBJ2-5; D is perhaps TRBD1 (6 bases). CDR1 and CDR2 from the germline V gene are SGHKS and YYEKEE (reference sequence). With 1 base removed from V and 5 bases from J, the gap between germline ends came to 15 bases. This CDR3 spans 15 amino acids. DNA for the CDR3: TGTGCCAGCAGCTTGTACCAGCAGGGGAGCGAGACCCAGTACTTC. It encodes CASSLYQQGSETQYF.

The chain recombines TRBV7-2 with TRBJ1-5; 7 bases are a match to TRBD1. The germline V gene has CDR1 SGHTA and CDR2 FQGNSA. V shed 5 bases and J 3 bases; nucleotides not matched to a gene: 4. This CDR3 comprises 14 residues. The CDR3 DNA reads as TGTGCCAGCAGCCGGGACAGCCTCAATCAGCCCCAGCATTTT. This sequence encodes CASSRDSLNQPQHF.

This chain uses TRBV7-8 with TRBJ1-3, with unresolved D. Deletions cut 3 bases from V and 1 base from J, with 7 bases between. The CDR3 spans 14 residues. Germline V CDR1 and CDR2: SGHVS, FQNEAQ. The CDR3 nucleotides read TGTGCCAGCAGCTTCGTAGGGTCTGGAAACACCATATATTTT. Protein sequence: CASSFVGSGNTIYF. The variable domain in full, completed from reference TRBV7-8 and TRBJ1-3, reads GAGVSQSPRYKVAKRGQDVALRCDPISGHVSLFWYQQALGQGPEFLTYFQNEAQLDKSGLPSDRFFAERPEGSVSTLKIQRTQQEDSAVYLCASSFVGSGNTIYFGEGSWLTVV.

The genes are TRBV5-4 and TRBJ1-6; D is unresolved. Germline V gene lookup returns CDR1 SGHNT and CDR2 YYREEE (reference sequence). The CDR3 has 15 residues. The V end lost 1 base, the J end lost 8 bases, and 13 bases lay between the germline ends. The CDR3 bases are TGTGCCAGCAGCTTGATGGGCCGCTGGGATTCACCCCTCCACTTT. Its protein product is CASSLMGRWDSPLHF. The full variable domain, in which reference TRBV5-4 and TRBJ1-6 provide the parts outside the CDR3, is ETGVTQSPTHLIKTRGQQVTLRCSSQSGHNTVSWYQQALGQGPQFIFQYYREEENGRGNFPPRFSGLQFPNYSSELNVNALELDDSALYLCASSLMGRWDSPLHFGNGTRLTVT.

The V gene is TRBV7-2, the J gene TRBJ2-4; D is perhaps TRBD1 or TRBD2 (5 bases each). The CDR3 is 15 residues long. Germline V gene sequence: CDR1 SGHTA, CDR2 FQGNSA. Deletions cut 6 bases from V and 6 bases from J, with 18 bases between. This chain's CDR3 is CASSPPGLRVNIQYF. The CDR3 coding sequence is TGTGCCAGCAGTCCACCGGGGCTTAGGGTAAACATTCAGTACTTC.

The V call is TRBV9, the J call TRBJ1-1; D call uncertain. The germline gives CDR1 SGDLS, CDR2 YYNGEE. This CDR3 is built from 13 residues. Trimming removed 4 bases at V and 0 bases at J, with 7 bases between. DNA of the CDR3: TGTGCCAGCAGCCCAACACTGAACACTGAAGCTTTCTTT. The encoded protein is CASSPTLNTEAFF.

The chain has TRBV27 and TRBJ2-1, with 14 bases fitting TRBD2. The CDR3 has 15 amino acids. The J segment lost 8 bases and the V segment lost 3 bases, leaving 3 bases of the junction unmatched. Germline loops: CDR1 MNHEY, CDR2 SMNVEV (reference sequence). In DNA form, the CDR3 reads TGTGCCAGCAGTTTTCGACTAGCGGGGGGGCATGAGCAGTTCTTC. Translating gives CASSFRLAGGHEQFF.

The J gene is TRBJ2-3, the V gene TRBV29-1; TRBD1 matches 7 bases. CDR1 SQVTM and CDR2 ANQGSEA come from the germline V gene. The CDR3 covers 13 residues. The J segment lost 2 bases and the V segment lost 8 bases, leaving 7 bases of the junction unmatched. The CDR3 is CSTGQAFTDTQYF. In DNA, the CDR3 is TGCAGCACTGGACAGGCTTTCACAGATACGCAGTATTTT.

The rearrangement joins TRBV6-2 or TRBV6-3 to TRBJ2-1; 7 bases are shared with TRBD2. Trimming at V came to 0 bases and at J to 0 bases, leaving 5 bases not matched to a gene. In germline, CDR1 is MNHEY, CDR2 SVGEGT. There are 17 residues in the CDR3. The CDR3 sequence is CASSYSRRGSSYNEQFF. The CDR3 nucleotides are TGTGCCAGCAGTTACTCGAGACGCGGGAGCTCCTACAATGAGCAGTTCTTC.

The genes are TRBV24-1 and TRBJ2-4; perhaps TRBD1 as D (6 bases). The V gene's germline CDR1 is KGHDR and CDR2 SFDVKD. Trimming shortened V by 3 bases and J by 6 bases, and 14 bases separated the two germline ends. The CDR3 contains 15 residues. CDR3 sequence reads: CATSDPRTEGNIQYF. In nucleotides, the CDR3 is TGTGCCACCAGTGATCCTCGGACAGAGGGAAACATTCAGTACTTC.

The CDR3 nucleotides are TGTGCCAGCAGTTTAGCCGGATCTAGTCCCCAGCATTTT. Translation: CASSLAGSSPQHF. This sequence joins TRBV12-3 or TRBV12-4 and TRBJ1-5; D not certain. The CDR3 extends over 13 amino acids. V lost 0 bases to trimming and J lost 10 bases, with 10 bases between them.

V is TRBV9 and J is TRBJ2-6; D ambiguous. The CDR3 spans 14 residues. The germline V gene has CDR1 SGDLS and CDR2 YYNGEE. V lost 4 bases to trimming and J lost 3 bases, with 8 bases between them. The CDR3 bases are TGTGCCAGCAGCCCACGTTTTGGGGCCAACGTCCTGACTTTC. Its protein is CASSPRFGANVLTF.

The chain has TRBV5-1 and TRBJ1-5; possibly TRBD1 for D (5 bases). CDR1 is SGHRS and CDR2 is YFSETQ in the germline V gene. There are 15 residues in the CDR3. V gave up 0 bases and J gave up 0 bases, with 7 bases separating them. DNA of the CDR3: TGCGCCAGCAGCTTGGTGGGGGATAGCAATCAGCCCCAGCATTTT. Translation gives CASSLVGDSNQPQHF.